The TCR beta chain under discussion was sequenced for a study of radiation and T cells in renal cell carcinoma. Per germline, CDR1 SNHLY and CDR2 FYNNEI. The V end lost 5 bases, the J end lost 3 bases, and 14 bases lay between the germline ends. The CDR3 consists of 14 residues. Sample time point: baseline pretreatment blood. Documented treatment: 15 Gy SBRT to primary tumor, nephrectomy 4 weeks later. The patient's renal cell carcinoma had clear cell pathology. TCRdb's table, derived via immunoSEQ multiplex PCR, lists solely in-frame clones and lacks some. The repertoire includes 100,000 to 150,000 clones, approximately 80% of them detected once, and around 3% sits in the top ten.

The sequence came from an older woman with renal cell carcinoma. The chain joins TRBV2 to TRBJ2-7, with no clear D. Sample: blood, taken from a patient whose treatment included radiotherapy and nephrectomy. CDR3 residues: CASSTDRIDYEQYF. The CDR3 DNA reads TGTGCCAGCAGTACAGATAGGATAGACTACGAGCAGTACTTC.